The 32 T cell receptor beta chains in this list originate from one sample, sequenced in a study of T cells in Graves' hyperthyroidism and ophthalmopathy. Regions amplified from RNA transcripts were the TCR beta CDR3 regions. Carried out on the TCR CDR3, a first-round RT-PCR used the HTBI primer set. TCRdb re-called the multiplex PCR reads through MiXCR, storing one row per CDR3 protein. The table has 300,000 to 450,000 distinct CDR3 sequences, about a sixth seen once. Sequenced sample: blood. These receptors came from a woman between 35 and 50 years old with Graves' ophthalmopathy.

This clonotype has a count of ten or more. The V gene is TRBV13, the J gene TRBJ1-1; tentative D call: TRBD1 (5 bases). The CDR3 length is 17 residues. V was pared by 5 bases and J by 3 bases, with 22 bases between. The germline V gene encodes CDR1 PRHDT and CDR2 FYEKMQ (reference sequence). CDR3 sequence: CASSPLLGVARDTEAFF. CDR3 bases: TGTGCCAGCAGCCCCCTCTTGGGGGTGGCTAGGGACACTGAAGCTTTCTTT.

This clonotype has a count of ten or more. This sequence joins TRBV20-1 and TRBJ2-4; D ambiguous. Germline V gene data show CDR1 as DFQATT and CDR2 as SNEGSKA (reference sequence). CDR3 size: 17 residues. Trimming removed 3 bases from V and 0 bases from J, with 18 bases in between. This chain's CDR3 is CSARAVDPGLAKNIQYF. The CDR3 DNA follows: TGCAGTGCTAGGGCAGTGGATCCTGGCTTAGCCAAAAACATTCAGTACTTC.

In this sample, this clonotype turned up many times. The rearrangement joins TRBV20-1 to TRBJ1-2; D perhaps matches TRBD1 (6 bases). Germline V gene lookup returns CDR1 DFQATT and CDR2 SNEGSKA (reference sequence). The ends were cut back, 6 bases at V and 8 bases at J, with 13 bases in the middle. The CDR3 consists of 11 residues. The CDR3 sequence: CSAQGSEGYTF. In DNA, the CDR3 is TGCAGTGCCCAGGGGAGTGAAGGCTACACCTTC.

This clonotype has at least ten counts. This chain's CDR3 is CAWSQGAGLGEAFF. The CDR3 DNA reads as TGTGCCTGGAGTCAGGGGGCGGGATTGGGTGAAGCTTTCTTT. The chain couples TRBV30 to TRBJ1-1; TRBD1 matches at 8 bases. This CDR3 is 14 amino acids long. Germline loops: CDR1 GTSNPN, CDR2 SVGIG (reference sequence). The ends lost 2 bases at V and 7 bases at J; junction bases unmatched: 9.

Many counts were recorded for this clonotype. CDR3 in DNA: TGTGCCAGCACCCTGGACTGGAGACTCCAAGACATTCAGTACTTC. It is translated as CASTLDWRLQDIQYF. The V call is TRBV7-2, the J call TRBJ2-4; maybe TRBD2 (5 bases). The CDR3 runs 15 residues. The V gene's germline CDR1 is SGHTA and CDR2 FQGNSA. Trimming removed 7 bases from V and 8 bases from J, with 21 bases in between.

This clonotype occurred many times. V and J are TRBV27 and TRBJ2-7; no clear D gene. CDR3 length: 14 residues. Germline V CDR1 and CDR2: MNHEY, SMNVEV (reference sequence). Trimming removed 5 bases from V and 0 bases from J, with 11 bases in between. The CDR3 DNA reads as TGTGCCAGCAGTCTCTACCTCGGCTCCTACGAGCAGTACTTC. This encodes CASSLYLGSYEQYF.

The chain has TRBV12-3 or TRBV12-4 and TRBJ2-5, with 7 bases identical to TRBD2. This CDR3 region has 13 residues. V gave up 6 bases and J gave up 5 bases; unmatched junction bases: 6. In nucleotides, the CDR3 is TGTGCCAGCAGCCAGCGGGGCTCCGAGACCCAGTACTTC. Its protein is CASSQRGSETQYF.

This clonotype was recorded many times. The rearrangement links TRBV19 to TRBJ1-2; 8 bases match TRBD1. The CDR3 length is 14 residues. Germline V lookup: CDR1 LNHDA, CDR2 SQIVND (reference sequence). The V segment lost 5 bases and the J segment 6 bases; nucleotides outside the gene matches: 8. The CDR3 sequence: CASSVGTGGNGYTF. CDR3 sequence (DNA): TGTGCCAGTAGTGTCGGGACAGGCGGAAATGGCTACACCTTC.

The chain employs TRBV2 and TRBJ1-1; D gene ambiguous. V lost 3 bases and J 1 base, leaving 9 bases between the germline ends. The CDR3 consists of 14 residues. Per the germline V gene, CDR1 is SNHLY and CDR2 is FYNNEI. This CDR3 reads CASSDRPGNTEAFF. The CDR3 bases are TGTGCCAGCAGTGATCGTCCGGGGAACACTGAAGCTTTCTTT.

This clonotype was observed at least ten times. The chain couples TRBV4-2 to TRBJ2-2; TRBD2 aligns across 8 bases. Germline values: CDR1 LGHNA, CDR2 YNFKEQ. J was trimmed by 4 bases and V by 0 bases; bases with no gene match: 10. The CDR3 has 18 amino acids. In DNA form, the CDR3 reads TGTGCCAGCAGCCAAGAGCCTAGCGGGCCTTCGGGCACCGGGGAGCTGTTTTTT. Its translation: CASSQEPSGPSGTGELFF.

This clonotype has ten or more counts. As DNA, the CDR3 is TGTGCCAGCAGCGATAGCGGGAGCAACTCTGGGGCCAACGTCCTGACTTTC. Protein: CASSDSGSNSGANVLTF. The J gene is TRBJ2-6, the V gene TRBV28, with 9 bases matching TRBD2. V dropped 6 bases and J dropped 0; count of bases not matched to a gene: 6. CDR1 and CDR2 (germline): MDHEN, SYDVKM. CDR3 size: 17 residues.

This clonotype showed up many times. V is TRBV28 and J is TRBJ1-1, with TRBD1 matching over 9 bases. This CDR3 spans 14 amino acids. The ends lost 3 bases at V and 3 bases at J; junction bases unmatched: 2. Germline V gene lookup returns CDR1 MDHEN and CDR2 SYDVKM. The CDR3 bases are TGTGCCAGCAGTTTCCGACAGGGGGACACTGAAGCTTTCTTT. It encodes CASSFRQGDTEAFF.

This clonotype occurred once. The chain uses TRBV11-2 and TRBJ2-7; unclear D gene. The CDR3 has 15 residues. V was clipped by 3 bases and J by 1 base, with 13 bases between them. From germline, CDR1 is SGHAT and CDR2 FQNNGV. The CDR3 loop reads CASSLDGWESYEQYF. In DNA, the CDR3 is TGTGCCAGCAGCTTGGACGGGTGGGAATCCTACGAGCAGTACTTC.

This clonotype was detected only a few times. Here the CDR3 DNA reads TGTGCCAGCAGCTACGGGACAGTCGGCCACGAGCAGTACTTC. It yields the protein CASSYGTVGHEQYF. The chain has TRBV6-2 or TRBV6-3 and TRBJ2-7; 7 bases are shared with TRBD1. Per the germline V gene, CDR1 is MNHEY and CDR2 is SVGEGT. The CDR3 runs to 14 residues. V lost 6 bases, J lost 5 bases, and 10 bases stayed unmatched.

This clonotype came up a few times. CDR3 protein: CASSPRLRRGTHEQYF. The CDR3 DNA reads TGTGCCAGCTCACCACGTCTTAGGAGAGGGACCCACGAGCAGTACTTC. The rearrangement links TRBV18 to TRBJ2-7; either TRBD1 or TRBD2 may fit D (5 bases each). Germline loops: CDR1 KGHSH, CDR2 LQKENI. This CDR3 contains 16 residues. V shed 1 base and J shed 5 bases, with 18 bases lying between them. The whole variable domain, remainder taken from reference TRBV18 and TRBJ2-7, is NAGVMQNPRHLVRRRGQEARLRCSPMKGHSHVYWYRQLPEEGLKFMVYLQKENIIDESGMPKERFSAEFPKEGPSILRIQQVVRGDSAAYFCASSPRLRRGTHEQYFGPGTRLTVT.

The chain couples TRBV13 to TRBJ2-2; the match to TRBD2 covers 10 bases. The CDR3 spans 16 residues. V dropped 3 bases and J dropped 2; count of bases not matched to a gene: 3. CDR1 PRHDT and CDR2 FYEKMQ come from the germline V gene (reference sequence). The CDR3 sequence: CASSFPSGSNTGELFF. Here the CDR3 DNA reads TGTGCCAGCAGCTTCCCTAGCGGGAGTAACACCGGGGAGCTGTTTTTT.

This clonotype was seen a single time. The rearrangement links TRBV29-1 to TRBJ1-1; 9 bases fit TRBD1. The CDR3 is 14 amino acids. The junction had 8 bases not matched to a gene; V was cut back by 6 bases and J by 3 bases. CDR1 is SQVTM and CDR2 is ANQGSEA in the germline V gene. The CDR3 DNA sequence: TGCAGCGTCACTAGGACAGGGGTTGACACTGAAGCTTTCTTT. Translated, it gives CSVTRTGVDTEAFF.

Concerning this clonotype: A junction boundary mismatches the germline segment, possibly from a read error. The chain couples TRBV27 to TRBJ2-2; D possibly corresponds to TRBD2 (7 bases). The CDR3 covers 17 residues. Germline V gene data show CDR1 as MNHEY and CDR2 as SMNVEV (reference sequence). CDR3 sequence reads: CASSFKGGKGDVRELYF. CDR3 bases: TGTGCCAGCAGTTTCAAGGGGGGGAAAGGGGATGTAAGGGAGCTGTATTTT.

V usage is TRBV7-2 and J usage is TRBJ1-2; D unresolved. Germline CDR1 and CDR2: SGHTA and FQGNSA. Trimming stripped 4 bases from V and 1 base from J, with 4 bases between. There are 12 residues in the CDR3. CDR3 protein: CASSSYNYGYTF. The CDR3 nucleotides read TGTGCCAGCAGCTCGTATAACTATGGCTACACCTTC.

J is TRBJ2-5 and V is TRBV6-2 or TRBV6-3, with D maybe TRBD2 (6 bases). From germline, CDR1 is MNHEY and CDR2 SVGEGT. V gave up 4 bases and J gave up 5 bases, with 14 bases separating them. The CDR3 spans 14 residues. CDR3 DNA sequence: TGTGCCAGCAGTTCCGGTACGGGGGACGAGACCCAGTACTTC. Translation: CASSSGTGDETQYF.

This clonotype was seen a handful of times. An end of the junction differs from the germline gene, which may be a read error. The chain employs TRBV7-9 and TRBJ2-5; D is unresolved. The CDR3 runs 13 residues. Looked up from germline, CDR1 is SEHNR and CDR2 is FQNEAQ (reference sequence). The CDR3 is CASSTGREETRYF. The CDR3 coding sequence is TGTGCCAGCAGCACCGGGCGAGAAGAGACCCGGTACTTC. The full variable domain, its missing parts supplied by reference TRBV7-9 and TRBJ2-5, is DTGVSQNPRHKITKRGQNVTFRCDPISEHNRLYWYRQTLGQGPEFLTYFQNEAQLEKSRLLSDRFSAERPKGSFSTLEIQRTEQGDSAMYLCASSTGREETRYFGPGTRLLVL.

The J gene is TRBJ2-4, the V gene TRBV28, with 8 positions matching TRBD1. With 4 bases clipped from V and 6 bases from J, the junction kept 8 bases outside the gene matches. CDR1 is MDHEN, CDR2 SYDVKM, per germline. CDR3 length equals 15 residues. The CDR3 DNA reads TGTGCCAGCAGTTCTCAGGGGGCGCGGGGAAACATTCAGTACTTC. Amino acids: CASSSQGARGNIQYF.

This chain connects TRBV2 to TRBJ1-5; 7 nucleotides agree with TRBD1. The J segment lost 2 bases and the V segment lost 8 bases, leaving 9 bases of the junction unmatched. This CDR3 is built from 15 residues. Germline V CDR1 and CDR2: SNHLY, FYNNEI. For the CDR3, the DNA is TGTGCCAGCGCCGACAGGGCCTACGGCAATCAGCCCCAGCATTTT. This encodes CASADRAYGNQPQHF.

This clonotype turned up a few times. CDR3 DNA: TGTGCCTGGAGTGTAGCCCCAAATTCCTACGAGCAGTACTTC. It yields the protein CAWSVAPNSYEQYF. V usage is TRBV30 and J usage is TRBJ2-7, with no clear D. CDR3 length: 14 residues. The V and J ends lost 0 bases and 1 base respectively, with 10 bases between them. Looked up from germline, CDR1 is GTSNPN and CDR2 is SVGIG (reference sequence).

Many counts were recorded for this clonotype. The rearrangement links TRBV11-2 to TRBJ2-5, with 9 bases matching TRBD1. Germline CDR1 is SGHAT and CDR2 is FQNNGV. The CDR3 length is 15 residues. V lost 7 bases, J lost 5 bases, and 11 bases stayed unmatched. In DNA form, the CDR3 reads TGTGCCAGCAACACCGGGACAGGGCGGCGGGAGACCCAGTACTTC. Translated, it gives CASNTGTGRRETQYF.

To note about this clonotype: This could be a read error, since a much larger clone is one nucleotide away. The conserved phenylalanine or tryptophan normally closing the CDR3 is absent here, so this likely arose from a read error. This rearrangement joins TRBV28 to TRBJ2-2, with TRBD1 matching over 9 bases. V was clipped by 5 bases and J by 9 bases; unmatched bases: 10. The V gene's germline CDR1 is MDHEN and CDR2 SYDVKM. The CDR3 consists of 15 residues. The CDR3 region is CASSAGTGMFRELFL. The CDR3, as DNA: TGTGCCAGCAGTGCCGGGACAGGGATGTTTCGGGAGCTGTTTCTT.

This clonotype was found a few times. An end of the junction does not agree with germline; a read error may underlie this. The J gene is TRBJ1-2, the V gene TRBV7-9; perhaps TRBD1 as D (5 bases). This CDR3 spans 12 amino acids. CDR1 is SEHNR and CDR2 is FQNEAQ in the germline V gene (reference sequence). The CDR3 here is CASSFAWAGTRF. The CDR3 bases are TGTGCCAGCAGCTTTGCTTGGGCCGGGACTCGCTTC.

In its sample, this clonotype was seen many times. The chain uses TRBV6-1 and TRBJ2-1, with 8 bases matching TRBD2. This CDR3 contains 16 residues. Germline V gene data show CDR1 as MNHNS and CDR2 as SASEGT. The V and J ends lost 1 base and 6 bases, in that order; junction bases with no gene match: 8. CDR3 amino acids: CASSEETGLGPNEQFF. Written as DNA, the CDR3 is TGTGCCAGCAGTGAAGAGACGGGACTAGGACCCAATGAGCAGTTCTTC.

The rearrangement links TRBV14 to TRBJ2-5, with 9 bases fitting TRBD1. There are 16 residues in the CDR3. CDR1 and CDR2 from the germline V gene are SGHDN and FVKESK. With 5 bases clipped from V and 2 bases from J, the junction kept 9 bases outside the gene matches. CDR3 in amino acids: CASSSNRDRVQETQYF. CDR3 nucleotides: TGTGCCAGCAGCTCAAACCGGGACAGGGTACAAGAGACCCAGTACTTC.

The chain recombines TRBV4-3 with TRBJ2-5; 7 nucleotides match TRBD2. This CDR3 comprises 16 residues. Germline assignment: CDR1 LGHNA and CDR2 YSLEER. The V segment lost 3 bases and the J segment 7 bases; nucleotides outside the gene matches: 14. This chain's CDR3 is CASSQNSGTNDGTQYF. CDR3 coding DNA: TGCGCCAGCAGCCAGAACTCCGGGACTAACGATGGGACCCAGTACTTC.

This clonotype was detected ten times or more. J is TRBJ1-1 and V is TRBV27; TRBD1 is a possible D gene (5 bases). The CDR3 has 14 residues. With 2 bases removed from V and 1 base from J, the gap between germline ends came to 8 bases. Germline CDR1 MNHEY, CDR2 SMNVEV (reference sequence). CDR3 DNA: TGTGCCAGCAGTTTAGGGGCGCCGAACACTGAAGCTTTCTTT. Protein: CASSLGAPNTEAFF.

The chain links TRBV20-1 to TRBJ1-6, with D hard to call. Germline V lookup: CDR1 DFQATT, CDR2 SNEGSKA (reference sequence). The CDR3 loop spans 17 amino acids. The germline V and J ends were trimmed by 2 bases and 0 bases, with 14 bases remaining between them. DNA for the CDR3: TGCAGTGCTAGATCGGGTCGCGGGAGCTCCTATAATTCACCCCTCCACTTT. Amino acids: CSARSGRGSSYNSPLHF.